One sample yielded the 14 T cell receptor beta chains listed below, sequenced in a study of cytomegalovirus exposure and HLA in healthy donors. A multiplex PCR was run with 60 Vbeta primers and 13 Jbeta primers. Method: immunoSEQ multiplex PCR; TCRdb's copy keeps in-frame clones and lacks some. The sample has over 85,000 clones; 60% to 75% are singletons. Sequences were obtained from PBMCs. Receptors originate from a female donor in good health and CMV-seronegative.

CDR3 sequence reads: CASSVTVSSSYNSPLHF. The CDR3 region has the DNA TGTGCCAGCTCCGTAACAGTGTCGAGCTCCTATAATTCACCCCTCCACTTT. The gene calls are TRBV18 and TRBJ1-6, with D unresolved. The CDR3 is made up of 17 amino acids. Germline-derived CDR1 and CDR2 are KGHSH and LQKENI. Deletions cut 6 bases from V and 0 bases from J, with 15 bases between.

The rearrangement joins TRBV30 to TRBJ1-1, with D hard to call. The CDR3 is 12 residues long. Per germline, CDR1 GTSNPN and CDR2 SVGIG (reference sequence). V dropped 0 bases and J dropped 4 bases, with 6 bases sitting between them. This CDR3 is CAWSVEVTEAFF. As DNA, the CDR3 is TGTGCCTGGAGTGTAGAGGTCACTGAAGCTTTCTTT. Full variable domain (outside the CDR3, taken from reference TRBV30 and TRBJ1-1): SQTIHQWPATLVQPVGSPLSLECTVEGTSNPNLYWYRQAAGRGLQLLFYSVGIGQISSEVPQNLSASRPQDRQFILSSKKLLLSDSGFYLCAWSVEVTEAFFGQGTRLTVV.

V and J are TRBV30 and TRBJ2-1; D not resolved. The CDR3 spans 11 residues. Trimming removed 0 bases from V and 5 bases from J, with 2 bases in between. Germline V gene sequence: CDR1 GTSNPN, CDR2 SVGIG (reference sequence). The CDR3 region has the DNA TGTGCCTGGAGTGTCAACAATGAGCAGTTCTTC. Translation gives CAWSVNNEQFF. The full variable domain, its missing parts supplied by reference TRBV30 and TRBJ2-1, is SQTIHQWPATLVQPVGSPLSLECTVEGTSNPNLYWYRQAAGRGLQLLFYSVGIGQISSEVPQNLSASRPQDRQFILSSKKLLLSDSGFYLCAWSVNNEQFFGPGTRLTVL.

This chain links TRBV20-1 with TRBJ2-1; D ambiguous. Trimming cost V 0 bases and J 8 bases, with 5 bases left between them. Germline assignment: CDR1 DFQATT and CDR2 SNEGSKA (reference sequence). The length of the CDR3 is 11 residues. CDR3 amino acids: CSARDPDEQFF. The CDR3, as DNA: TGCAGTGCTAGAGATCCGGATGAGCAGTTCTTC.

This clone was observed a handful of times. The chain is built from TRBV18 and TRBJ2-1, with 9 positions matching TRBD2. The CDR3 contains 14 residues. Germline CDR1 KGHSH, CDR2 LQKENI. V gave up 5 bases and J gave up 9 bases; unmatched junction bases: 8. CDR3 residues: CASSALAGIGEQFF. CDR3 DNA: TGTGCCAGCTCAGCGCTAGCGGGAATCGGTGAGCAGTTCTTC. The full variable domain, its missing parts supplied by reference TRBV18 and TRBJ2-1, is NAGVMQNPRHLVRRRGQEARLRCSPMKGHSHVYWYRQLPEEGLKFMVYLQKENIIDESGMPKERFSAEFPKEGPSILRIQQVVRGDSAAYFCASSALAGIGEQFFGPGTRLTVL.

The chain uses TRBV2 and TRBJ2-3, with 11 positions matching TRBD2. The CDR3 runs to 15 residues. Per germline, CDR1 SNHLY and CDR2 FYNNEI. V was clipped by 6 bases and J by 0 bases; unmatched bases: 2. CDR3 amino acids: CASRGLAASTDTQYF. Here the CDR3 DNA reads TGTGCCAGCAGGGGACTAGCGGCTAGCACAGATACGCAGTATTTT.

This chain uses TRBV6-5 with TRBJ2-5; TRBD2 agrees at 8 bases. The junction had 3 bases not matched to a gene; V was cut back by 2 bases and J by 4 bases. CDR3 size: 14 residues. CDR1 and CDR2 (germline): MNHEY, SVGAGI. CDR3 sequence: CASSYGLAGETQYF. CDR3 sequence (DNA): TGTGCCAGCAGTTACGGGCTAGCGGGAGAGACCCAGTACTTC.

The chain is built from TRBV5-4 and TRBJ2-7; D may be TRBD2 (6 bases). The germline V and J ends were trimmed by 5 bases and 4 bases, with 13 bases remaining between them. The CDR3 loop spans 13 amino acids. Germline lookup yields CDR1 SGHNT and CDR2 YYREEE (reference sequence). The CDR3 here is CASSSGGTYEQYF. CDR3 DNA: TGTGCCAGCAGTTCGGGCGGGACGTACGAGCAGTACTTC.

This clone was counted only a few times. This chain uses TRBV27 with TRBJ1-1; D gene uncertain. Germline-derived CDR1 and CDR2 are MNHEY and SMNVEV (reference sequence). The V gene lost 9 bases and the J gene lost 4 bases, with 12 bases spanning the gap. This CDR3 comprises 12 residues. As DNA, the CDR3 is TGTGCCAGTTTCAAACTCGGCACTGAAGCTTTCTTT. Protein sequence: CASFKLGTEAFF.

A few counts support this clone. The gene calls are TRBV19 and TRBJ2-3; 11 bases agree with TRBD2. Germline values: CDR1 LNHDA, CDR2 SQIVND (reference sequence). Losses at the gene ends were 1 base for V and 4 bases for J; bases not matched to a gene: 1. The CDR3 loop spans 15 amino acids. CDR3 sequence: CASSIVLAGADTQYF. CDR3 DNA: TGTGCCAGTAGTATAGTACTAGCGGGAGCAGATACGCAGTATTTT.

The rearrangement links TRBV7-2 to TRBJ1-1, with 8 bases that match TRBD1. The length of the CDR3 is 16 residues. The junction had 13 bases not matched to a gene; V was cut back by 5 bases and J by 5 bases. Germline CDR1 reads SGHTA; CDR2 reads FQGNSA. The CDR3, as DNA: TGTGCCAGCAGCCCACGGACAGGGAAGGAGGGAACTGAAGCTTTCTTT. As protein: CASSPRTGKEGTEAFF.

The chain employs TRBV7-2 and TRBJ2-1; tentatively, D is TRBD2 (6 bases). Germline V gives CDR1 SGHTA, CDR2 FQGNSA. V lost 3 bases to trimming and J lost 0 bases, with 18 bases between them. There are 18 residues in the CDR3. The CDR3 loop is CASSFRGTSLSSYNEQFF. The CDR3 region has the DNA TGTGCCAGCAGCTTTCGCGGGACTTCTCTAAGCTCCTACAATGAGCAGTTCTTC.

This chain connects TRBV11-1 to TRBJ2-5, with a weak D call TRBD2 (5 bases). The germline gives CDR1 SGHAT, CDR2 FQDESV (reference sequence). Trimming took 5 bases from V and 5 from J, leaving 15 bases between them. CDR3 length: 14 amino acids. This chain's CDR3 is CASSHSDSGETQYF. In nucleotides, the CDR3 is TGTGCCAGCAGCCATAGCGATTCGGGGGAGACCCAGTACTTC. Combining the CDR3 with reference TRBV11-1 and TRBJ2-5 gives the whole variable domain EAEVAQSPRYKITEKSQAVAFWCDPISGHATLYWYRQILGQGPELLVQFQDESVVDDSQLPKDRFSAERLKGVDSTLKIQPAELGDSAMYLCASSHSDSGETQYFGPGTRLLVL.

V is TRBV5-6 and J is TRBJ2-1, with D possibly matching TRBD2 (5 bases). V was shortened by 0 bases and J by 3 bases, with 10 bases between the two germline ends. Germline V lookup: CDR1 SGHDT, CDR2 YYEEEE. This CDR3 spans 15 amino acids. The CDR3 protein is CASSLATGFYNEQFF. The CDR3 nucleotides read TGTGCCAGCAGCTTGGCCACGGGGTTCTACAATGAGCAGTTCTTC. The complete variable domain, with remaining parts taken from reference TRBV5-6 and TRBJ2-1, reads DAGVTQSPTHLIKTRGQQVTLRCSPKSGHDTVSWYQQALGQGPQFIFQYYEEEERQRGNFPDRFSGHQFPNYSSELNVNALLLGDSALYLCASSLATGFYNEQFFGPGTRLTVL.